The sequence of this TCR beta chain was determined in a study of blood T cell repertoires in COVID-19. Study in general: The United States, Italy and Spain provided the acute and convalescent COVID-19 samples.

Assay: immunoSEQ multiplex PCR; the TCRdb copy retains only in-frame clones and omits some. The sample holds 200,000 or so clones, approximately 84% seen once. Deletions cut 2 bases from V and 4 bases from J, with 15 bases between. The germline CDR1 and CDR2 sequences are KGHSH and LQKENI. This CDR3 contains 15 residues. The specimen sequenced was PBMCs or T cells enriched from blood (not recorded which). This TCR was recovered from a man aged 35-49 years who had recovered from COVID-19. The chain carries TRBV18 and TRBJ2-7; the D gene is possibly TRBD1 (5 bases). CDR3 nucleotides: TGTGCCAGCTCACCAGGGGCCGCAAATAAGTACGAGCAGTACTTC. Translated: CASSPGAANKYEQYF. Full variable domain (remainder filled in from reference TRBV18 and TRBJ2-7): NAGVMQNPRHLVRRRGQEARLRCSPMKGHSHVYWYRQLPEEGLKFMVYLQKENIIDESGMPKERFSAEFPKEGPSILRIQQVVRGDSAAYFCASSPGAANKYEQYFGPGTRLTVT.